The clone carrying this T cell receptor (beta chain) was counted once. Its cognate antigen is unknown. The data belong to a study of T cell responses to AZD1222 COVID-19 vaccine. Using immunoSEQ multiplex PCR, the repertoire was profiled, and TCRdb retains in-frame clones only, with some absent. This table holds roughly 130,000 clones, 85% to 95% found once. Study-wide results and limits: No repertoire was sampled before or during the peak T cell response, only after it. Donors were mostly white British, more females; clonal diversity possibly underestimated. There were vaccine-associated CD4 TCRs across spike, dominant at 160-218 and 743-854.

Sequences were derived from peripheral blood, sampled on day 0 of AZD1222 vaccination. This TCR was sampled from an adult in good health.

The CDR3 bases are TGTGCCAGCCGGGACAGCGCGAATCAGCCCCAGCATTTT. It codes for CASRDSANQPQHF. V is TRBV2 and J is TRBJ1-5, with TRBD1 matching 7 bases. The germline V gene encodes CDR1 SNHLY and CDR2 FYNNEI. The CDR3 is 13 amino acids. V shed 8 bases and J 4 bases; nucleotides not matched to a gene: 5.